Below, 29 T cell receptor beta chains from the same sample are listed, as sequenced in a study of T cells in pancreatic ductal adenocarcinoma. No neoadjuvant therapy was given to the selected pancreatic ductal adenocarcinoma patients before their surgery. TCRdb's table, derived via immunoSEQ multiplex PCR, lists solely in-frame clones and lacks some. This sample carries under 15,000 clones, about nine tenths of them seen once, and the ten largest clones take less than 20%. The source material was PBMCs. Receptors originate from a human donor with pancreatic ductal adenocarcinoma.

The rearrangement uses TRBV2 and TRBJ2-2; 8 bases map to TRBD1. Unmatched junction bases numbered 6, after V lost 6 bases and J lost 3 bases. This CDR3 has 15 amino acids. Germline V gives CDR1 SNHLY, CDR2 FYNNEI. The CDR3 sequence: CASRLTGADTGELFF. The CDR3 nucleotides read TGTGCCAGCAGACTGACAGGGGCGGACACCGGGGAGCTGTTTTTT.

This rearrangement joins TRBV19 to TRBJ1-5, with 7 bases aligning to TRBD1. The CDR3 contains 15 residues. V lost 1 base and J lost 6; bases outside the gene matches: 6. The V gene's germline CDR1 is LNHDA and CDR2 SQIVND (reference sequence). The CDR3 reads CASSIGQGITQPQHF. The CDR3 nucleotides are TGTGCCAGTAGTATAGGACAGGGAATCACTCAGCCCCAGCATTTT.

DNA of the CDR3: TGTGCCAGCAGCTTAGGAGGGGGGGGAGATACGCAGTATTTT. It encodes CASSLGGGGDTQYF. The V call is TRBV7-9, the J call TRBJ2-3; TRBD2 might be the D (7 bases). V dropped 1 base and J dropped 5 bases, with 10 bases sitting between them. The length of the CDR3 is 14 residues. Germline V gene sequence: CDR1 SEHNR, CDR2 FQNEAQ (reference sequence).

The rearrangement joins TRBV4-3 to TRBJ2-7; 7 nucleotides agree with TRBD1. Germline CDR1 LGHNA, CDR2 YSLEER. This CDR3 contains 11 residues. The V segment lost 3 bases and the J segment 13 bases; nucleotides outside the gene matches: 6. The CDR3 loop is CASSQGDRIYF. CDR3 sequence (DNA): TGCGCCAGCAGCCAGGGGGACAGAATCTACTTC.

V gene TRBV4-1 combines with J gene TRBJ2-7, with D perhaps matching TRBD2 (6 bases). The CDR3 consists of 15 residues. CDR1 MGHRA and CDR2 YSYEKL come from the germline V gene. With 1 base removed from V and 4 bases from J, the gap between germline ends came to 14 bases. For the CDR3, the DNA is TGCGCCAGCAGCCAAGGTAATAGCGGATCATACGAGCAGTACTTC. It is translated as CASSQGNSGSYEQYF.

The CDR3 here is CANSRSSTDTQYF. CDR3 nucleotide sequence: TGTGCCAACTCGAGGTCCAGCACAGATACGCAGTATTTT. The chain is built from TRBV2 and TRBJ2-3, with D uncertain. The CDR3 is 13 amino acids. Trimming left V 10 bases short and J 0 bases short, with 11 bases between. Germline V lookup: CDR1 SNHLY, CDR2 FYNNEI.

This chain's CDR3 is CASSSPDREQYF. The CDR3 DNA sequence: TGTGCCAGCAGCTCACCAGACAGAGAGCAGTACTTC. The chain carries TRBV7-2 and TRBJ2-7, with TRBD1 as a possible D gene (5 bases). CDR1 SGHTA and CDR2 FQGNSA come from the germline V gene. V lost 4 bases to trimming and J lost 7 bases, with 11 bases between them. The CDR3 consists of 12 residues.

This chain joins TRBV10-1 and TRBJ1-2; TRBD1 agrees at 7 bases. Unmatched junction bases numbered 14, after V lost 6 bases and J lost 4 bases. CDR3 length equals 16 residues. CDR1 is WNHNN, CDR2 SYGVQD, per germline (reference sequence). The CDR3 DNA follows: TGCGCCAGCAGAGGCGACAGGGCACGGTTTATCTATGGCTACACCTTC. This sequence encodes CASRGDRARFIYGYTF.

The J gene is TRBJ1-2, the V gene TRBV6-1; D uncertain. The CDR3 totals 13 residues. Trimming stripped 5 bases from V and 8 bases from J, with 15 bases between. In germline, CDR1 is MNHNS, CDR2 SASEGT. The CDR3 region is CASSQSEAGGYTF. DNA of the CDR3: TGTGCCAGCAGTCAGTCCGAGGCCGGGGGCTACACCTTC.

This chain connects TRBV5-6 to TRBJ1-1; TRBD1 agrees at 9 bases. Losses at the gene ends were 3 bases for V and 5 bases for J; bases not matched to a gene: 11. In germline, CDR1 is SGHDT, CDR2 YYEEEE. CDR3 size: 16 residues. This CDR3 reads CASSWGQGGSSTEAFF. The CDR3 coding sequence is TGTGCCAGCAGCTGGGGACAGGGAGGGTCGAGTACTGAAGCTTTCTTT.

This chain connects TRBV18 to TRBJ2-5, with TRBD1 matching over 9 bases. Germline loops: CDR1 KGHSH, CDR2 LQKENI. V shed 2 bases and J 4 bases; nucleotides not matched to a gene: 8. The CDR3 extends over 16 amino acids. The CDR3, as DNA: TGTGCCAGCTCACCAGAGACAGGGGGTTTCGGAGAGACCCAGTACTTC. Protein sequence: CASSPETGGFGETQYF.

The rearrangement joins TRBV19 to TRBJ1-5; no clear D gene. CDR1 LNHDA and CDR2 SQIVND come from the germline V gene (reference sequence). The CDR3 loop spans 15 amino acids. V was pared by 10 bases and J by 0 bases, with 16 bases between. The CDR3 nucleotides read TGTGCCACCCGATCCCCGGGTAATAGCAATCAGCCCCAGCATTTT. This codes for CATRSPGNSNQPQHF.

The CDR3 here is CASSSSTGGNTEAFF. For the CDR3, the DNA is TGCGCCAGCAGCTCCTCTACAGGAGGGAACACTGAAGCTTTCTTT. The genes are TRBV5-1 and TRBJ1-1; possible D gene TRBD1, 5 bases. The V end was cut by 3 bases, the J end by 1 base, with 13 bases between. The CDR3 totals 15 residues. Germline lookup yields CDR1 SGHRS and CDR2 YFSETQ.

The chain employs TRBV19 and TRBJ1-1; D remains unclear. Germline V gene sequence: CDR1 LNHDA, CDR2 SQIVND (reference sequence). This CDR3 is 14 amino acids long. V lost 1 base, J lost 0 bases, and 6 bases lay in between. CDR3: CASSIGRVNTEAFF. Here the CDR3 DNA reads TGTGCCAGTAGTATAGGTAGAGTGAACACTGAAGCTTTCTTT.

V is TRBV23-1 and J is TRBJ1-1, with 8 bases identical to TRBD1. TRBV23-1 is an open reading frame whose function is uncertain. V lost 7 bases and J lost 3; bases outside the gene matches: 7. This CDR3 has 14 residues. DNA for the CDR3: TGCGCCAGCACGTCTAGGACAGGGTACACTGAAGCTTTCTTT. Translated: CASTSRTGYTEAFF.

The CDR3 sequence: CASSAAGSTDTQYF. CDR3 bases: TGTGCCAGCAGTGCGGCAGGGAGCACAGATACGCAGTATTTT. The genes are TRBV6-1 and TRBJ2-3; D perhaps matches TRBD1 (5 bases). The V and J ends lost 4 bases and 0 bases respectively, with 8 bases between them. The CDR3 covers 14 residues. Germline CDR1 reads MNHNS; CDR2 reads SASEGT.

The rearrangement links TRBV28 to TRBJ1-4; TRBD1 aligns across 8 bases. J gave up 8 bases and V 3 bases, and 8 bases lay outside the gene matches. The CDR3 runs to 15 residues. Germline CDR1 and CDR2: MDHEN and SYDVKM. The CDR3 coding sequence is TGTGCCAGCAGTTTTCCTGGCAGGGGGCGCGAAAAACTGTTTTTT. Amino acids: CASSFPGRGREKLFF. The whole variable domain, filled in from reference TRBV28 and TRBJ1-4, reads DVKVTQSSRYLVKRTGEKVFLECVQDMDHENMFWYRQDPGLGLRLIYFSYDVKMKEKGDIPEGYSVSREKKERFSLILESASTNQTSMYLCASSFPGRGREKLFFGSGTQLSVL.

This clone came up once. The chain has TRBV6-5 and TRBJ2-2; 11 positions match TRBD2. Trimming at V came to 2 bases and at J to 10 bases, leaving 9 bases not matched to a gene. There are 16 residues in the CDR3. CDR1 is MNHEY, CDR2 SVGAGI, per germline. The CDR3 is CASSYGGSGGVEELFF. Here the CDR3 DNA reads TGTGCCAGCAGTTACGGGGGTAGCGGGGGGGTTGAGGAGCTGTTTTTT.

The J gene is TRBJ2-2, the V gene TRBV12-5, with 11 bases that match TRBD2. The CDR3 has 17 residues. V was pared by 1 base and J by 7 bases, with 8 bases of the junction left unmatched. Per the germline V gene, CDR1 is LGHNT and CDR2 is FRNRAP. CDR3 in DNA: TGTGCTAGTGGTTTGGGGGGGACTAGCGGAAGTGGCGGGGAGCTGTTTTTT. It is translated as CASGLGGTSGSGGELFF.

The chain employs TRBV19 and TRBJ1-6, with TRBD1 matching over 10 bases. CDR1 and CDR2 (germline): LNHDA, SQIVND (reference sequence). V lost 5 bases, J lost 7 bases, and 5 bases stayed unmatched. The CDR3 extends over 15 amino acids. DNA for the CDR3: TGTGCCAGTAGTCTCCGGACAGGGGGAAATTCACCCCTCCACTTT. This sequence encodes CASSLRTGGNSPLHF.

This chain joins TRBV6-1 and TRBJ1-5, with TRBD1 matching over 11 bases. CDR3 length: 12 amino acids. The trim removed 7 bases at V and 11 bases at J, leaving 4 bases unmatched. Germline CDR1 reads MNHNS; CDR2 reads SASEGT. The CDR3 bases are TGTGCCAGCACCAAGGGACAGGGGGCCCAGCATTTT. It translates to CASTKGQGAQHF.

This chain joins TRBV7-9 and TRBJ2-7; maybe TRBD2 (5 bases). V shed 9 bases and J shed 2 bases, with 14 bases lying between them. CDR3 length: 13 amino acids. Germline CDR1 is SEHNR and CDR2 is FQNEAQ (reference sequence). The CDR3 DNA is TGTGCCAGATTCCCGGAGGCCGCCTACGAGCAGTACTTC. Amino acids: CARFPEAAYEQYF. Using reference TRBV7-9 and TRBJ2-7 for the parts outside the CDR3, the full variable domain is DTGVSQNPRHKITKRGQNVTFRCDPISEHNRLYWYRQTLGQGPEFLTYFQNEAQLEKSRLLSDRFSAERPKGSFSTLEIQRTEQGDSAMYLCARFPEAAYEQYFGPGTRLTVT.

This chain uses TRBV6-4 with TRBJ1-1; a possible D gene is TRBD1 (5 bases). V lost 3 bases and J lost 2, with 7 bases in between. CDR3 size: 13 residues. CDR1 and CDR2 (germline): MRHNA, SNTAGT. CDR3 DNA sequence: TGTGCCAGCAGTGAACAGGCAAACACTGAAGCTTTCTTT. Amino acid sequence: CASSEQANTEAFF.

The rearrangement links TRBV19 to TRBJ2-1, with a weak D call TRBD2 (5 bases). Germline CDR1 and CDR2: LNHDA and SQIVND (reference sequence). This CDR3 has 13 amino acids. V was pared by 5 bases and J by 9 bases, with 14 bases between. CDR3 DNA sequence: TGTGCCAGTAGTGCCGGGAACCGGGGTGAGCAGTTCTTC. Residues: CASSAGNRGEQFF.

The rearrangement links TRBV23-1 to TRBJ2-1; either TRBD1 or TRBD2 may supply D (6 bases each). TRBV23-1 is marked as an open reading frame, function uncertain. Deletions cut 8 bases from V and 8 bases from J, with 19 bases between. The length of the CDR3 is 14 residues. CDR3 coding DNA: TGCGCCAGCCCCTCCGGGGGCCCGGGCGATGAGCAGTTCTTC. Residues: CASPSGGPGDEQFF.

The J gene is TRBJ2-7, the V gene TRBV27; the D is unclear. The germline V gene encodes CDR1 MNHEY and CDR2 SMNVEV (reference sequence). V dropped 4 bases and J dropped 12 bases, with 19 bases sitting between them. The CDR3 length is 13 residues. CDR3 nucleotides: TGTGCCAGCAGTTCCCAAATATTTACGATTAGGTACTTC. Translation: CASSSQIFTIRYF.

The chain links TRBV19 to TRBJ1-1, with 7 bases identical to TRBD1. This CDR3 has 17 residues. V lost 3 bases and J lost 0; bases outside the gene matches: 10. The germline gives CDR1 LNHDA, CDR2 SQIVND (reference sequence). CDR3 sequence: CASSMKVRGGLNTEAFF. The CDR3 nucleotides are TGTGCCAGTAGTATGAAGGTCAGGGGGGGACTGAACACTGAAGCTTTCTTT.

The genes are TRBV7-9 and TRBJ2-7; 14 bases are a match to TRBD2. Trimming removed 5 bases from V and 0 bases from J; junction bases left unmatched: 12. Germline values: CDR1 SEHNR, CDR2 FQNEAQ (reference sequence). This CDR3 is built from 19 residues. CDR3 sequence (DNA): TGTGCCAGCAGCAGGACTAGCGGGAGGCCTTATGATTCCTCCTACGAGCAGTACTTC. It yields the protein CASSRTSGRPYDSSYEQYF.

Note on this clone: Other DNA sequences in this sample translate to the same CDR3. CDR3 loop: CASGPHEQYF. In nucleotides, the CDR3 is TGTGCTAGTGGGCCCCATGAGCAGTACTTC. The chain couples TRBV12-5 to TRBJ2-7; D ambiguous. Trimming cost V 6 bases and J 7 bases, with 7 bases left between them. CDR1 and CDR2 from the germline V gene are LGHNT and FRNRAP. CDR3 length: 10 residues.